The 7 T cell receptor beta chains below all came from one sample that was sequenced in a study of early stage breast cancer tumors. Some clones are missing from TCRdb's copy, which holds only in-frame ones; the method was immunoSEQ multiplex PCR. The sample carries under 75,000 clones, roughly 80% recorded once. The sample comprised blood. The receptors originated from a person under 45 with breast cancer.

The CDR3 loop is CASSAEVGYTNTEAFF. The CDR3 DNA reads as TGTGCCAGCAGCGCGGAGGTCGGTTACACGAACACTGAAGCTTTCTTT. V and J are TRBV9 and TRBJ1-1; no clear D gene. This CDR3 has 16 amino acids. CDR1 and CDR2 (germline): SGDLS, YYNGEE. V was pared by 3 bases and J by 1 base, with 16 bases between.

The CDR3: CASSRGRGDTEAFF. In DNA form, the CDR3 reads TGTGCCAGCAGCCGGGGGCGCGGTGACACTGAAGCTTTCTTT. The V gene is TRBV5-4, the J gene TRBJ1-1; D is perhaps TRBD1 (6 bases). The V end lost 4 bases, the J end lost 3 bases, and 13 bases lay between the germline ends. The CDR3 runs to 14 residues. CDR1 and CDR2 (germline): SGHNT, YYREEE (reference sequence).

This clone was counted a few times. This chain uses TRBV19 with TRBJ1-5, with 9 bases matching TRBD1. V lost 8 bases to trimming and J lost 0 bases; unmatched junction nucleotides: 8. The length of the CDR3 is 16 residues. Germline CDR1 and CDR2: LNHDA and SQIVND (reference sequence). This CDR3 reads CASGTGTGNSNQPQHF. The CDR3 nucleotides are TGTGCCAGTGGGACCGGGACAGGGAATAGCAATCAGCCCCAGCATTTT.

The chain joins TRBV6-5 to TRBJ2-1; D perhaps matches TRBD2 (5 bases). The length of the CDR3 is 15 residues. V was pared by 6 bases and J by 0 bases, with 12 bases between. CDR1 and CDR2 from the germline V gene are MNHEY and SVGAGI. CDR3 in amino acids: CASRPKRASYNEQFF. Here the CDR3 DNA reads TGTGCCAGCAGGCCTAAGAGGGCCTCCTACAATGAGCAGTTCTTC.

This clone has more than one count but fewer than ten. V usage is TRBV5-1 and J usage is TRBJ1-1; D is perhaps TRBD1 (5 bases). V was shortened by 3 bases and J by 4 bases, with 10 bases between the two germline ends. CDR3 length equals 13 residues. Looked up from germline, CDR1 is SGHRS and CDR2 is YFSETQ. The CDR3, as DNA: TGCGCCAGCAGCTCTCAGGGCCCCACTGAAGCTTTCTTT. This sequence encodes CASSSQGPTEAFF.

The chain employs TRBV4-3 and TRBJ2-1; D possibly matches TRBD1 or TRBD2 (5 bases each). CDR3 length: 15 residues. The germline V and J ends were trimmed by 4 bases and 6 bases, with 16 bases remaining between them. In germline, CDR1 is LGHNA, CDR2 YSLEER. The CDR3 loop is CASSLDRDPGNEQFF. The CDR3 region has the DNA TGCGCCAGCAGCCTTGACCGGGACCCAGGCAATGAGCAGTTCTTC.

The V gene is TRBV15, the J gene TRBJ2-7; D is possibly TRBD2 (5 bases). CDR3 length: 13 amino acids. The germline gives CDR1 LNHNV, CDR2 YYDKDF (reference sequence). V lost 0 bases to trimming and J lost 2 bases, with 5 bases between them. Here the CDR3 reads CATSREAAYEQYF. The CDR3 bases are TGTGCCACCAGCAGAGAAGCGGCCTACGAGCAGTACTTC. The complete variable domain, with remaining parts taken from reference TRBV15 and TRBJ2-7, reads DAMVIQNPRYQVTQFGKPVTLSCSQTLNHNVMYWYQQKSSQAPKLLFHYYDKDFNNEADTPDNFQSRRPNTSFCFLDIRSPGLGDTAMYLCATSREAAYEQYFGPGTRLTVT.